This TCR beta chain was found in a study of shared clonotypes between healthy human individuals. Study in general: The plates for each donor numbered three CD4 naive, three CD4 memory, two CD8 naive and one CD8 memory.

This CDR3 contains 15 residues. The V end lost 4 bases, the J end lost 3 bases, and 17 bases lay between the germline ends. Germline V gives CDR1 SGDLS, CDR2 YYNGEE. Data came from immunoSEQ multiplex PCR; TCRdb stores just in-frame clones and leaves some out. The sample holds 2 million to 3 million clones, more than 85% seen once. The rearrangement links TRBV9 to TRBJ2-7; D might be TRBD2 (6 bases). The sequence was obtained from a man aged 18 to 30 in good health. Some clones in this sample may be carry-over from other donors' samples. Input material: naive CD4+ T cells from PBMCs. Subset in this sample: CD45RA+ positively selected. The CDR3 here is CASSPAGGEHYEQYF. CDR3 DNA sequence: TGTGCCAGCAGCCCCGCCGGCGGGGAGCACTACGAGCAGTACTTC.